These 21 T cell receptor beta chains were all obtained from the same sample, sequenced in a study of patients and donors after allogeneic stem cell transplantation. A single record per CDR3 protein comes from TCRdb applying MiXCR to the RT-PCR reads. The sample yields roughly 190,000 distinct CDR3 sequences, 40% to 45% seen once. Sequenced material: blood, either unsorted or a sorted T cell fraction (not recorded which). These receptors were collected from a human donor who was either an allogeneic HSCT recipient or a stem cell or donor lymphocyte infusion donor (not recorded which). It is not recorded whose cells these are; they may come from a transplant donor.

The genes are TRBV20-1 and TRBJ2-1; a weak D match, TRBD2 (5 bases). The CDR3 length is 14 residues. Germline CDR1 and CDR2: DFQATT and SNEGSKA (reference sequence). With 4 bases removed from V and 0 bases from J, the gap between germline ends came to 10 bases. CDR3 bases: TGCAGTGCTATTACGGGGAGCTCCTACAATGAGCAGTTCTTC. It codes for CSAITGSSYNEQFF.

The chain links TRBV4-3 to TRBJ1-1; D not certain. Germline CDR1 reads LGHNA; CDR2 reads YSLEER. The ends were cut back, 0 bases at V and 5 bases at J, with 7 bases in the middle. The CDR3 consists of 13 residues. As DNA, the CDR3 is TGCGCCAGCAGCCAAGAACTCGCTACTGAAGCTTTCTTT. This gives the protein CASSQELATEAFF.

This chain connects TRBV27 to TRBJ2-6; D possibly corresponds to TRBD1 (6 bases). Trimming left V 5 bases short and J 4 bases short, with 15 bases between. This CDR3 is 16 amino acids long. CDR1 is MNHEY and CDR2 is SMNVEV in the germline V gene (reference sequence). Here the CDR3 DNA reads TGTGCCAGCAGTCTCAGACAGGTCTCCGGGGCCAACGTCCTGACTTTC. Translating it yields CASSLRQVSGANVLTF.

V usage is TRBV6-6 and J usage is TRBJ2-7; 10 bases agree with TRBD2. Per germline, CDR1 MNHNY and CDR2 SVGAGI (reference sequence). J gave up 5 bases and V 2 bases, and 9 bases lay outside the gene matches. The CDR3 has 16 residues. The chain's CDR3 is CASSYRSGRSRDEQYF. The CDR3 DNA reads as TGTGCCAGCAGTTACCGTAGCGGGAGGTCTAGGGACGAGCAGTACTTC.

V is TRBV12-3 or TRBV12-4 and J is TRBJ1-1; possible D gene TRBD1, 6 bases. The CDR3 totals 15 residues. Trimming stripped 6 bases from V and 3 bases from J, with 17 bases between. This CDR3 reads CASSCRGANDTEAFF. For the CDR3, the DNA is TGTGCCAGCAGCTGCAGGGGCGCTAACGACACTGAAGCTTTCTTT.

V is TRBV28 and J is TRBJ1-1, with D uncertain. Germline CDR1 and CDR2: MDHEN and SYDVKM. CDR3 length: 13 residues. Trimming cost V 7 bases and J 2 bases, with 11 bases left between them. CDR3 nucleotide sequence: TGTGCCAGCAATCCGGGCCCTAACACTGAAGCTTTCTTT. As protein: CASNPGPNTEAFF.

The V call is TRBV12-5, the J call TRBJ1-1, with D perhaps matching TRBD1 (5 bases). CDR3 length: 15 residues. Germline values: CDR1 LGHNT, CDR2 FRNRAP. The V gene lost 6 bases and the J gene lost 1 base, with 15 bases spanning the gap. The CDR3 region has the DNA TGTGCTAGTGGGTTGTCAGGGTACGGGAACACTGAAGCTTTCTTT. Encoded protein: CASGLSGYGNTEAFF.

This clonotype was recorded many times. This chain links TRBV25-1 with TRBJ1-4; D gene uncertain. The CDR3 runs to 12 residues. The germline V gene encodes CDR1 MGHDK and CDR2 SYGVNS. V was clipped by 7 bases and J by 8 bases, with 11 bases between them. The CDR3 DNA sequence: TGTGCCAGCACCGCCGATTTAGAAAAACTGTTTTTT. Translation: CASTADLEKLFF.

The rearrangement joins TRBV6-6 to TRBJ1-6; D is uncertain. The CDR3 totals 15 residues. V lost 2 bases and J lost 9, with 14 bases in between. Germline CDR1 is MNHNY and CDR2 is SVGAGI (reference sequence). CDR3 amino acids: CASSYRRPEGSPLHF. The DNA of the CDR3 is TGTGCCAGCAGTTACCGACGTCCTGAGGGTTCACCCCTCCACTTT.

J is TRBJ2-7 and V is TRBV13; 8 bases are shared with TRBD1. Looked up from germline, CDR1 is PRHDT and CDR2 is FYEKMQ (reference sequence). The CDR3 sequence is 14 residues long. With 5 bases clipped from V and 1 base from J, the junction kept 4 bases outside the gene matches. The CDR3 DNA reads TGTGCCAGCAGCCGGGGGACAGGATCCTACGAGCAGTACTTC. This encodes CASSRGTGSYEQYF.

This rearrangement joins TRBV27 to TRBJ2-7; TRBD1 might be the D (6 bases). V was shortened by 5 bases and J by 3 bases, with 20 bases between the two germline ends. Germline V gene data show CDR1 as MNHEY and CDR2 as SMNVEV (reference sequence). There are 16 residues in the CDR3. The CDR3 DNA sequence: TGTGCCAGCAGTACTTTTAAGGCCGACAGGTACTACGAGCAGTACTTC. It encodes CASSTFKADRYYEQYF.

This clonotype was seen a handful of times. The CDR3 here is CASRTGQGRAGEQFF. The CDR3 DNA is TGTGCCAGCAGGACCGGACAGGGGAGGGCAGGGGAGCAGTTCTTC. The chain is built from TRBV12-3 or TRBV12-4 and TRBJ2-1, with TRBD1 matching over 9 bases. The V segment lost 6 bases and the J segment 10 bases; nucleotides outside the gene matches: 13. This CDR3 is 15 amino acids long.

J is TRBJ1-3 and V is TRBV12-3 or TRBV12-4; unclear D gene. Trimming took off 6 bases at V and 3 bases at J, with 15 bases between the two ends. The CDR3 has 15 amino acids. The DNA for the CDR3 is TGTGCCAGCAGGTCTCCTAGCGACCGTGGAAACACCATATATTTT. Protein product: CASRSPSDRGNTIYF.

The J gene is TRBJ2-7, the V gene TRBV10-3, with 14 bases aligning to TRBD2. The CDR3 extends over 17 amino acids. The V gene's germline CDR1 is ENHRY and CDR2 SYGVKD. The V gene end was trimmed by 5 bases and the J gene end by 3 bases; junction bases not matched to a gene: 9. The CDR3 loop reads CAISIGTSGRVVYEQYF. In DNA form, the CDR3 reads TGTGCCATCAGTATAGGGACTAGCGGGAGAGTGGTCTACGAGCAGTACTTC.

This clonotype appeared a few times. This rearrangement joins TRBV6-5 to TRBJ1-1; 8 bases align to TRBD1. The CDR3 spans 18 residues. After removal of 6 bases from V and 5 bases from J, the junction contained 20 bases not matched to a gene. Germline lookup yields CDR1 MNHEY and CDR2 SVGAGI. The CDR3 loop is CASSPTSFQGARPTEAFF. CDR3 sequence (DNA): TGTGCCAGCAGCCCAACATCCTTCCAGGGGGCTCGACCAACTGAAGCTTTCTTT.

The chain joins TRBV29-1 to TRBJ2-1, with TRBD2 matching over 8 bases. This CDR3 contains 15 residues. The germline V gene encodes CDR1 SQVTM and CDR2 ANQGSEA. The ends lost 5 bases at V and 4 bases at J; junction bases unmatched: 10. In DNA form, the CDR3 reads TGCAGCGTTCTTCCACTAGCGGAGAATTACAATGAGCAGTTCTTC. Translated, it gives CSVLPLAENYNEQFF.

V usage is TRBV10-3 and J usage is TRBJ2-7, with 9 nucleotides matching TRBD1. Germline V gene sequence: CDR1 ENHRY, CDR2 SYGVKD. The CDR3 runs 16 residues. Losses at the gene ends were 6 bases for V and 2 bases for J; bases not matched to a gene: 11. CDR3 DNA: TGTGCCATCAGCGGTCCCTTGACAGGGGGGGCCTACGAGCAGTACTTC. Protein: CAISGPLTGGAYEQYF.

This rearrangement joins TRBV12-3 or TRBV12-4 to TRBJ2-1, with D unresolved. V gave up 1 base and J gave up 7 bases, with 11 bases separating them. CDR3 length: 14 amino acids. The CDR3 nucleotides are TGTGCCAGCAGTTTAGTGGTCGGGTCGAATGAGCAGTTCTTC. Translating gives CASSLVVGSNEQFF.

In its sample, this clonotype was seen a few times. V usage is TRBV6-2 or TRBV6-3 and J usage is TRBJ2-2; D might be TRBD1 or TRBD2, each matching 5 bases. Germline loops: CDR1 MNHEY, CDR2 SVGEGT. Trimming took 5 bases from V and 5 from J, leaving 24 bases between them. The CDR3 loop spans 18 amino acids. CDR3 coding DNA: TGTGCCAGCAGTCCATTTGCCGGGACCTCTTTTGGGACCGGGGAGCTGTTTTTT. Protein: CASSPFAGTSFGTGELFF.

This clonotype was seen only a few times. The chain has TRBV5-6 and TRBJ2-1; either TRBD1 or TRBD2 may supply D (5 bases each). Deletions cut 5 bases from V and 6 bases from J, with 9 bases between. Germline V gene lookup returns CDR1 SGHDT and CDR2 YYEEEE. CDR3 length equals 12 residues. The CDR3 coding sequence is TGTGCCAGCAGATCTGGGGGCAATGAGCAGTTCTTC. Its protein is CASRSGGNEQFF.

The CDR3 DNA reads TGTGCCAGCAGTTTTGCCGGCGGTATCATTTTTAACACTGAAGCTTTCTTT. It translates to CASSFAGGIIFNTEAFF. This chain links TRBV12-3 or TRBV12-4 with TRBJ1-1; D is unclear. V shed 3 bases and J shed 2 bases, with 19 bases lying between them. This CDR3 spans 17 amino acids.